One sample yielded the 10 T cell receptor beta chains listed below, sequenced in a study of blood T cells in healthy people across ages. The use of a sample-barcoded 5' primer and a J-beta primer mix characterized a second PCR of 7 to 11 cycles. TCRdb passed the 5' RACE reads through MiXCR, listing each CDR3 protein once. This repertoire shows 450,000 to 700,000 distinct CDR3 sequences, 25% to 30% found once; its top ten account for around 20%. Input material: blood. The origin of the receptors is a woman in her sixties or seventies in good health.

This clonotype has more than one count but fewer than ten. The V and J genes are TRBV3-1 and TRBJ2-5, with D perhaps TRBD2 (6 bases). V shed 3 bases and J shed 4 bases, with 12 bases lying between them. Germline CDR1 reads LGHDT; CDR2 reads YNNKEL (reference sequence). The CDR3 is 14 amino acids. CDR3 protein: CASSHRSEGETQYF. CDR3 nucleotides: TGTGCCAGCAGCCACCGCTCGGAGGGAGAGACCCAGTACTTC.

The chain's CDR3 is CASSFQGLVDYGYTF. CDR3 bases: TGTGCCAGCAGTTTTCAGGGTTTGGTAGACTATGGCTACACCTTC. The gene calls are TRBV12-3 or TRBV12-4 and TRBJ1-2, with D perhaps TRBD1 (5 bases). Trimming removed 3 bases at V and 3 bases at J, with 14 bases between. The CDR3 consists of 15 residues.

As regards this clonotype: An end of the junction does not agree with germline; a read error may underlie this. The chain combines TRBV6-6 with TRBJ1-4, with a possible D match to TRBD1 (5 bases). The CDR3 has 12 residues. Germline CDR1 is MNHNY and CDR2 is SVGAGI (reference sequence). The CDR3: CASSYSGVGDVF. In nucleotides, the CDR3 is TGTGCCAGCAGTTACTCGGGGGTAGGGGACGTTTTT.

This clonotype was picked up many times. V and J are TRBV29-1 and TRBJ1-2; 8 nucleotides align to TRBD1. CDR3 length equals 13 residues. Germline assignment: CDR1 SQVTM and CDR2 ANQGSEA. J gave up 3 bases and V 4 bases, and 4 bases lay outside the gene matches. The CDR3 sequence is CSVGKGQDYGYTF. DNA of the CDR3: TGCAGCGTTGGAAAGGGACAGGACTATGGCTACACCTTC.

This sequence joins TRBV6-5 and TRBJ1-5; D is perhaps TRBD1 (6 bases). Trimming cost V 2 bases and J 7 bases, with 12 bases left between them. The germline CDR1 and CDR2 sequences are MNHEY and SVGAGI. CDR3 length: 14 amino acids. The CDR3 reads CASSYRGQGQPQHF. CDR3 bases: TGTGCCAGCAGTTACAGGGGCCAGGGGCAGCCCCAGCATTTT.

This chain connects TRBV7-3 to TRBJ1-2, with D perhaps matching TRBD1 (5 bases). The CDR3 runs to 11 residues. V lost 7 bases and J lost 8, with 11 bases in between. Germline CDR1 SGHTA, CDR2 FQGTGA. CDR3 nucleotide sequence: TGTGCCAGCACATCCCGGGGCGGCTACACCTTC. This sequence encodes CASTSRGGYTF.

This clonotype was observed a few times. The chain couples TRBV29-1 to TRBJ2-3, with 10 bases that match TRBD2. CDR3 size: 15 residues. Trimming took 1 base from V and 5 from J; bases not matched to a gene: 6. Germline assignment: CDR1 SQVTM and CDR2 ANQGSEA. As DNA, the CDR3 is TGCAGCGTTGAAGGGAGCGGGGGGGCGATAGATACGCAGTATTTT. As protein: CSVEGSGGAIDTQYF.

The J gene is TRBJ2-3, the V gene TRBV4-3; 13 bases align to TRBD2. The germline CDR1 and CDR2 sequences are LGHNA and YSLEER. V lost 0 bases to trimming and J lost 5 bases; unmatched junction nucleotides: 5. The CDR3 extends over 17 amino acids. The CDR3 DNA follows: TGCGCCAGCAGCCAAGATCCCCGACTAGCGGGGGGAGATACGCAGTATTTT. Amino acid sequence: CASSQDPRLAGGDTQYF.

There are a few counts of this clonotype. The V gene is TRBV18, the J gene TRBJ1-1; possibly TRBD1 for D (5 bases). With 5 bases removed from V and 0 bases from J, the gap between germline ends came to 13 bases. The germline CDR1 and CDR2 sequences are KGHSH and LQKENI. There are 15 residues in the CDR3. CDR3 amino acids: CASSGAGVLNTEAFF. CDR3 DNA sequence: TGTGCCAGCTCAGGGGCGGGGGTCCTGAACACTGAAGCTTTCTTT.

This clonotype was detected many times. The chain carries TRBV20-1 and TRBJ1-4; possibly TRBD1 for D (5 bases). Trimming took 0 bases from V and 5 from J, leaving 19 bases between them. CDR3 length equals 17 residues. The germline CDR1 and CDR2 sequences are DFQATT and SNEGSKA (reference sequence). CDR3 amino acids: CSARDAGKVVGNEKLFF. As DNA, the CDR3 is TGCAGTGCTAGAGATGCAGGGAAGGTTGTCGGAAATGAAAAACTGTTTTTT.